This is a list of T cell receptor beta chains from one sample in a study of beta chain features in type 1 diabetes. Assay: immunoSEQ multiplex PCR; the TCRdb copy retains only in-frame clones and omits some. This sample carries some 150,000 clones, more than 9% of them seen once, and the ten largest clones take roughly 1.3%. The sample was naive CD4+ T cells from blood. All receptors derive from a man in his late teens or twenties in good health. The CDR3 runs from the conserved cysteine through the conserved F or W. D genes are given only for firm matches. Expanded clones get a size class; other rows say once, few or many, or leave the size out.

len	v_gene	j_gene	abundance	d_gene	CDR3nt	CDR3aa
14	TRBV4-3	TRBJ2-7	NA	TRBD1	TGCGCCAGCAGCCAGAGTCGGGGACAGAACGAGCAGTACTTC	CASSQSRGQNEQYF
18	TRBV7-2	TRBJ2-6	NA	NA	TGTGCCAGCAGCCTACAGGGCAGGGGGGTCTTGGGGGCCAACGTCCTGACTTTC	CASSLQGRGVLGANVLTF
14	TRBV2	TRBJ1-5	NA	NA	TGTGCCAGCAGTGACAGGGCCTCCAATCAGCCCCAGCATTTT	CASSDRASNQPQHF
12	TRBV6-6	TRBJ2-1	few	TRBD2	TGTGCCAGCAGGGCAGCGGGGGGGGAGCAGTTCTTC	CASRAAGGEQFF
15	TRBV6-5	TRBJ1-5	few	NA	TGTGCCAGCAGCCGGGGGGGGAGTAGCAATCAGCCCCAGCATTTT	CASSRGGSSNQPQHF
18	TRBV5-1	TRBJ2-2	few	NA	TGCGCCAGCAGCTTGGATTCCCAGGACTCTACGGTCATCCGGGAGCTGTTTTTT	CASSLDSQDSTVIRELFF
14	TRBV28	TRBJ2-4	few	NA	TGTGCCAGCAGTGAGACAATAACCAAAAACATTCAGTACTTC	CASSETITKNIQYF
14	TRBV5-4	TRBJ2-3	NA	NA	TGTGCCAGCAGCTTCGGGACTCGCACAGATACGCAGTATTTT	CASSFGTRTDTQYF
15	TRBV19	TRBJ2-5	NA	TRBD2	TGTGCCAGTAGCGGCCTGAGCGGGGGTGGGGAGACCCAGTACTTC	CASSGLSGGGETQYF
15	TRBV4-2	TRBJ2-3	NA	TRBD1	TGTGCCAGCAGCCAGCCGGGACAGGACACAGATACGCAGTATTTT	CASSQPGQDTDTQYF
13	TRBV11-2	TRBJ2-3	NA	NA	TGTGCCAGCAGCTTAAGGACTACAGATACGCAGTATTTT	CASSLRTTDTQYF
16	TRBV10-3	TRBJ1-6	NA	TRBD1	TGTGCCATCAGTGAGTCCCTTGGGACAGGGGGTCCCCTCCTCCACTTT	CAISESLGTGGPLLHF
14	TRBV18	TRBJ1-2	NA	TRBD1	TGTGCCAGCTCACCAGGACAGGAGGGCTATGGCTACACCTTC	CASSPGQEGYGYTF
14	TRBV7-2	TRBJ1-5	NA	NA	TGTGCCAGCAGTATCAGGGAATTCGATCAGCCCCAGCATTTT	CASSIREFDQPQHF
16	TRBV18	TRBJ2-1	NA	TRBD2	TGTGCCAGCTCAAGACTACTAGCGGGGGGGCACAATGAGCAGTTCTTC	CASSRLLAGGHNEQFF
11	TRBV20-1	TRBJ1-2	few	NA	TGCAGTGCTTTAGCCGTGCTGGGAGACACCTTC	CSALAVLGDTF
14	TRBV5-4	TRBJ2-2	few	NA	TGTGCCAGCAGCCCCGGGTCCTACTCCGGGGAGCTGTTTTTT	CASSPGSYSGELFF
15	TRBV9	TRBJ2-1	few	TRBD2	TGTGCCAGCAGCTTAAGCGGGGGAAACTACAATGAGCAGTTCTTC	CASSLSGGNYNEQFF
14	TRBV7-2	TRBJ2-5	NA	NA	TGTGCCAGCGGGGCAGGCGGGAACGGAGAGACCCAGTACTTC	CASGAGGNGETQYF
15	TRBV7-7	TRBJ2-1	NA	TRBD1	TGTGCCAGCAGCCTTGGACAGGGGTCCTACAATGAGCAGTTCTTC	CASSLGQGSYNEQFF
20	TRBV11-2	TRBJ1-5	few	NA	TGTGCCAGCAGCTTAGAACGGGGGGGGGCAGCCTTATTTAGCAATCAGCCCCAGCATTTT	CASSLERGGAALFSNQPQHF
13	TRBV28	TRBJ2-3	large	NA	TGTGCCAGCAGTTTGTTCACGGCAGATACGCAGTATTTT	CASSLFTADTQYF
15	TRBV7-9	TRBJ2-3	many	NA	TGTGCCAGCAGCCCGCGCATTTGGGGGGCAGATACGCAGTATTTT	CASSPRIWGADTQYF
15	TRBV9	TRBJ1-3	few	TRBD1	TGTGCCAGCAGCGTAGATCAGGGGGCCGGAAACACCATATATTTT	CASSVDQGAGNTIYF
16	TRBV28	TRBJ2-1	NA	NA	TGTGCCAGCAGTTCCTGGACAGCCAACTCCTACAATGAGCAGTTCTTC	CASSSWTANSYNEQFF
14	TRBV7-9	TRBJ2-3	few	TRBD2	TGTGCCAGCAGCTTTAGCGGGGCGGTAGATACGCAGTATTTT	CASSFSGAVDTQYF
13	TRBV30	TRBJ1-2	few	TRBD1	TGTGCCTGGAGCCCGGGACAGGGGCGCGGCTACACCTTC	CAWSPGQGRGYTF
14	TRBV5-1	TRBJ1-3	few	NA	TGCGCCAGCAGGGCGACGGGCTCTGGAAACACCATATATTTT	CASRATGSGNTIYF
15	TRBV9	TRBJ2-3	NA	NA	TGTGCCAGCAGCGTAGAACTAGGGCGAGGGGATACGCAGTATTTT	CASSVELGRGDTQYF
15	TRBV30	TRBJ1-5	many	NA	TGTGCCTGGAGTGATAATACAGGTAGCAATCAGCCCCAGCATTTT	CAWSDNTGSNQPQHF
13	TRBV7-9	TRBJ1-2	NA	TRBD1	TGTGCCAGCAGCGTGACAGGGACCTATGGCTACACCTTC	CASSVTGTYGYTF
15	TRBV11-2	TRBJ1-6	few	NA	TGTGCCAGCAGCCCAGTGAGGACTCCCAATGGGCCCCTCCACTTT	CASSPVRTPNGPLHF